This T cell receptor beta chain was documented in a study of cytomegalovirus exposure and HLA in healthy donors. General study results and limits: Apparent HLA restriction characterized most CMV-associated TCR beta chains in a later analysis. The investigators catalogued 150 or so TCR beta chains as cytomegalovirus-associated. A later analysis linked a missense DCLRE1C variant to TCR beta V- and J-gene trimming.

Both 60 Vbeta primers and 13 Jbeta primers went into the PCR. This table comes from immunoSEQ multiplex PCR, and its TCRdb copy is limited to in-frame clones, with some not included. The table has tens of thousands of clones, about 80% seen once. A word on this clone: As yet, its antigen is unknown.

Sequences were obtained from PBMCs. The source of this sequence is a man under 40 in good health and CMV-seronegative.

In DNA, the CDR3 is TGTGCCAGTAGTATGCCCCCGACAGGGGACATTAATCAGCCCCAGCATTTT. As protein: CASSMPPTGDINQPQHF. J is TRBJ1-5 and V is TRBV19; 8 bases align to TRBD1. With 3 bases clipped from V and 4 bases from J, the junction kept 11 bases outside the gene matches. CDR1 and CDR2 from the germline V gene are LNHDA and SQIVND (reference sequence). The CDR3 has 17 amino acids.